This T cell receptor beta chain was captured by sequencing in a study of T cell repertoires in cytomegalovirus infection. Germline loops: CDR1 MNHEY, CDR2 SMNVEV (reference sequence). CDR3 length: 15 residues. V lost 4 bases to trimming and J lost 4 bases; unmatched junction nucleotides: 7. This clonotype came up many times. Its antigen is currently unknown. The study's findings and limits: The cumulative frequency of public TCR beta families identified carriers of CMV plus the relevant HLA. CMV-specific TCR beta clonotypes restricted by HLA-C dominated the ex vivo response.

TCRdb independently ran MiXCR on the reads; one entry per CDR3 protein. Of some 220,000 distinct CDR3 sequences listed, 6% to 8% were seen once; the top ten hold around 6.5%. The source of this sequence is a human donor in good health (CMV status not recorded). Some clones in this sample may be carry-over from other donors' samples. The sample was PBMCs. The chain links TRBV27 to TRBJ2-5, with 9 nucleotides matching TRBD2. The CDR3 DNA follows: TGTGCCAGCAGTTCCGTAGCGGGGGTACCAGAGACCCAGTACTTC. Protein sequence: CASSSVAGVPETQYF.